One sample yielded the 19 T cell receptor beta chains listed below, sequenced in a study of cytomegalovirus exposure and HLA in healthy donors. PCR employed 60 Vbeta and 13 Jbeta primers. The data were produced by immunoSEQ multiplex PCR, yet TCRdb's version contains in-frame clones alone and is incomplete. The sample shows around 94,000 clones, approximately 84% of them seen only once. The sample comprised PBMCs. The receptors here all came from a young man in good health and CMV-seronegative.

The rearrangement links TRBV27 to TRBJ2-1; 9 bases are a match to TRBD1. With V trimmed by 4 bases and J by 7 bases, 8 bases remained unmatched. This CDR3 has 15 amino acids. Germline V gives CDR1 MNHEY, CDR2 SMNVEV (reference sequence). The CDR3 protein is CASSSAGTGRNEQFF. CDR3 nucleotide sequence: TGTGCCAGCAGTTCGGCCGGGACAGGGAGAAATGAGCAGTTCTTC.

This rearrangement joins TRBV28 to TRBJ1-4, with 12 nucleotides matching TRBD1. Trimming cost V 0 bases and J 8 bases; bases outside gene matches: 4. The V gene's germline CDR1 is MDHEN and CDR2 SYDVKM. The CDR3 runs to 16 residues. CDR3 residues: CASSLWGGQGAEKLFF. CDR3 bases: TGTGCCAGCAGTTTATGGGGGGGACAGGGGGCGGAAAAACTGTTTTTT.

The rearrangement joins TRBV27 to TRBJ1-1; perhaps TRBD1 as D (6 bases). This CDR3 spans 17 amino acids. From germline, CDR1 is MNHEY and CDR2 SMNVEV (reference sequence). Deletions cut 0 bases from V and 1 base from J, with 15 bases between. CDR3 coding DNA: TGTGCCAGCAGTTTATCTGGGGCAGGGGTGTGGAACACTGAAGCTTTCTTT. It yields the protein CASSLSGAGVWNTEAFF.

V is TRBV7-2 and J is TRBJ1-2, with 7 bases lining up with TRBD1. The CDR3 consists of 13 residues. J lost 8 bases, V lost 5 bases, and 8 bases had no gene match. Germline V CDR1 and CDR2: SGHTA, FQGNSA. The CDR3 bases are TGTGCCAGCAGCAAACAGGGGATAGAGGGCTACACCTTC. It specifies CASSKQGIEGYTF.

The genes are TRBV19 and TRBJ1-5; 7 bases are shared with TRBD1. CDR3 length: 15 residues. J was trimmed by 7 bases and V by 7 bases; bases with no gene match: 13. Germline assignment: CDR1 LNHDA and CDR2 SQIVND (reference sequence). Written as DNA, the CDR3 is TGTGCCAGTAAGCTTAGAGGGGGCATCGGACAGCCCCAGCATTTT. It encodes CASKLRGGIGQPQHF.

The rearrangement links TRBV29-1 to TRBJ2-7, with D possibly TRBD2 on 6 matching bases. The CDR3 is 13 amino acids. The V and J ends lost 7 bases and 3 bases respectively, with 16 bases between them. CDR1 SQVTM and CDR2 ANQGSEA come from the germline V gene. CDR3 protein: CSALGSGHYEQYF. CDR3 nucleotides: TGCAGCGCCCTTGGTAGCGGACACTACGAGCAGTACTTC.

The chain is built from TRBV27 and TRBJ1-1; D is perhaps TRBD1 (6 bases). The CDR3 contains 15 residues. Germline V gene data show CDR1 as MNHEY and CDR2 as SMNVEV (reference sequence). Trimming took off 10 bases at V and 7 bases at J, with 25 bases between the two ends. The CDR3 spells CATKVGPAGAGEAFF. Here the CDR3 DNA reads TGTGCCACCAAAGTAGGGCCCGCGGGGGCGGGTGAAGCTTTCTTT.

This clone appeared once. The chain has TRBV30 and TRBJ2-7, with 7 bases fitting TRBD1. With 4 bases clipped from V and 3 bases from J, the junction kept 3 bases outside the gene matches. This CDR3 is built from 12 residues. The V gene's germline CDR1 is GTSNPN and CDR2 SVGIG (reference sequence). The CDR3 DNA reads as TGTGCCTGGAAGGGACAGAGCTACGAGCAGTACTTC. Translated, it gives CAWKGQSYEQYF.

V is TRBV5-4 and J is TRBJ2-2; the match to TRBD2 covers 14 bases. Losses at the gene ends were 0 bases for V and 7 bases for J; bases not matched to a gene: 5. CDR3 size: 17 residues. The germline gives CDR1 SGHNT, CDR2 YYREEE (reference sequence). CDR3 coding DNA: TGTGCCAGCAGCTTGGGACTAGCGGGAGGGCCAAACGGGGAGCTGTTTTTT. Translation gives CASSLGLAGGPNGELFF.

The rearrangement joins TRBV18 to TRBJ1-5; D not certain. V was shortened by 3 bases and J by 9 bases, with 12 bases between the two germline ends. Per the germline V gene, CDR1 is KGHSH and CDR2 is LQKENI. This CDR3 spans 13 amino acids. CDR3 amino acids: CASSPSPQAPQHF. The CDR3 DNA is TGTGCCAGCTCACCCTCTCCTCAGGCGCCCCAGCATTTT.

V and J are TRBV7-2 and TRBJ2-7; possibly TRBD1 for D (6 bases). V was clipped by 1 base and J by 2 bases, with 15 bases between them. Germline CDR1 is SGHTA and CDR2 is FQGNSA. The CDR3 extends over 16 amino acids. DNA for the CDR3: TGTGCCAGCAGCTTAGTAATGACAGGCCCAGCCTACGAGCAGTACTTC. As protein: CASSLVMTGPAYEQYF.

The chain has TRBV5-4 and TRBJ1-1; the D gene is possibly TRBD1 (6 bases). V was shortened by 7 bases and J by 4 bases, with 17 bases between the two germline ends. Per germline, CDR1 SGHNT and CDR2 YYREEE (reference sequence). This CDR3 comprises 14 residues. CDR3 DNA sequence: TGTGCCAGCTTTTTAGGAGCGGGGGCCACTGAAGCTTTCTTT. Translating it yields CASFLGAGATEAFF.

This clone has just a few counts. CDR3 coding DNA: TGCGCCAGCAGCCAAGGGGCAGGGGGCGTGTACGAGCAGTACTTC. It encodes CASSQGAGGVYEQYF. The rearrangement joins TRBV4-3 to TRBJ2-7; 8 bases map to TRBD1. Trimming at V came to 1 base and at J to 4 bases, leaving 6 bases not matched to a gene. This CDR3 has 15 residues. Germline values: CDR1 LGHNA, CDR2 YSLEER.

The chain carries TRBV7-9 and TRBJ1-1; no clear D gene. The CDR3 loop spans 13 amino acids. V shed 9 bases and J shed 7 bases, with 18 bases lying between them. Germline-derived CDR1 and CDR2 are SEHNR and FQNEAQ (reference sequence). This CDR3 is CASSREGPSEAFF. The CDR3 DNA reads TGTGCCAGTAGCCGGGAGGGTCCAAGTGAAGCTTTCTTT. Combining the CDR3 with reference TRBV7-9 and TRBJ1-1 gives the whole variable domain DTGVSQNPRHKITKRGQNVTFRCDPISEHNRLYWYRQTLGQGPEFLTYFQNEAQLEKSRLLSDRFSAERPKGSFSTLEIQRTEQGDSAMYLCASSREGPSEAFFGQGTRLTVV.

This chain's CDR3 is CASTPSGTGGTDTQYF. In DNA, the CDR3 is TGCGCCAGCACCCCAAGCGGGACAGGGGGCACAGATACGCAGTATTTT. V usage is TRBV5-1 and J usage is TRBJ2-3, with 10 bases fitting TRBD1. Germline V gene lookup returns CDR1 SGHRS and CDR2 YFSETQ. This CDR3 is built from 16 residues. Trimming at V came to 6 bases and at J to 1 base, leaving 8 bases not matched to a gene.

The CDR3 DNA follows: TGTGCCAGCAGCCCTAAGCCAGGGGGCTTAACTGAAGCTTTCTTT. It codes for CASSPKPGGLTEAFF. This chain joins TRBV11-2 and TRBJ1-1; TRBD1 matches at 8 bases. The CDR3 has 15 amino acids. The J segment lost 5 bases and the V segment lost 5 bases, leaving 10 bases of the junction unmatched. CDR1 is SGHAT and CDR2 is FQNNGV in the germline V gene.

The CDR3 is CASSGGLAGDEQYF. The DNA of the CDR3 is TGTGCCAGCAGCGGGGGACTAGCGGGAGACGAGCAGTACTTC. The chain uses TRBV7-6 and TRBJ2-7, with 14 bases lining up with TRBD2. Trimming took 5 bases from V and 5 from J; bases not matched to a gene: 2. Germline V gives CDR1 SGHVS, CDR2 FNYEAQ. CDR3 size: 14 residues.

This clone was observed a single time. J is TRBJ1-5 and V is TRBV19; a possible D gene is TRBD1 (6 bases). The V and J ends lost 6 bases and 3 bases respectively, with 9 bases between them. This CDR3 comprises 13 residues. Germline CDR1 and CDR2: LNHDA and SQIVND (reference sequence). CDR3 sequence reads: CASSTGSNQPQHF. CDR3 DNA sequence: TGTGCCAGTAGCACAGGGTCCAATCAGCCCCAGCATTTT.

V and J are TRBV6-4 and TRBJ1-1; D gene ambiguous. The CDR3 is 13 residues long. The germline gives CDR1 MRHNA, CDR2 SNTAGT. V lost 6 bases to trimming and J lost 6 bases, with 14 bases between them. The CDR3 nucleotides are TGTGCCAGCAGGAGGGAAGAATTTTCTGAAGCTTTCTTT. This encodes CASRREEFSEAFF.